The 23 T cell receptor beta chains below all came from one sample that was sequenced in a study of blood T cell repertoires in COVID-19. The method was immunoSEQ multiplex PCR; TCRdb's version includes in-frame clones alone and lacks a portion of them. Of 110,000 to 150,000 clones in the sample, roughly 90% were seen once. The sequencing input was peripheral blood. These receptors were collected from a man between 60 and 75 years old with active or convalescent COVID-19.

The table lists this clone with a few counts. V gene TRBV18 combines with J gene TRBJ1-4; D remains unclear. From germline, CDR1 is KGHSH and CDR2 LQKENI. V was clipped by 4 bases and J by 5 bases, with 8 bases between them. The length of the CDR3 is 13 residues. This CDR3 is CASSLQNNEKLFF. In DNA form, the CDR3 reads TGTGCCAGCTCACTCCAGAACAATGAAAAACTGTTTTTT.

The rearrangement uses TRBV4-3 and TRBJ2-4; 9 bases are shared with TRBD1. Germline V CDR1 and CDR2: LGHNA, YSLEER. The CDR3 is made up of 16 amino acids. V gave up 3 bases and J gave up 9 bases; unmatched junction bases: 12. The CDR3 protein is CASSHQEGTGSTIQYF. The CDR3 nucleotides read TGCGCCAGCAGCCATCAAGAAGGGACAGGGTCAACCATTCAGTACTTC.

CDR3 nucleotide sequence: TGTGCCAGCAGCTTAAGGGGGGGCTCCTACAATGAGCAGTTCTTC. This sequence encodes CASSLRGGSYNEQFF. The chain has TRBV7-8 and TRBJ2-1; a weak D match, TRBD2 (7 bases). The V gene lost 2 bases and the J gene lost 0 bases, with 8 bases spanning the gap. From germline, CDR1 is SGHVS and CDR2 FQNEAQ. CDR3 length: 15 residues.

The chain recombines TRBV28 with TRBJ1-6, with D uncertain. This CDR3 region has 13 residues. Germline-derived CDR1 and CDR2 are MDHEN and SYDVKM. The ends were cut back, 6 bases at V and 6 bases at J, with 9 bases in the middle. The CDR3 sequence: CASRQISNSPLHF. The CDR3, as DNA: TGTGCCAGCAGACAAATTTCTAATTCACCCCTCCACTTT.

The J gene is TRBJ2-3, the V gene TRBV6-1; perhaps TRBD2 as D (6 bases). Germline CDR1 is MNHNS and CDR2 is SASEGT. Trimming pared 0 bases from V and 2 bases from J, leaving 9 bases between. This CDR3 has 15 residues. The CDR3, as DNA: TGTGCCAGCAGTGAAGCTAGCGGCGTCACAGATACGCAGTATTTT. This gives the protein CASSEASGVTDTQYF.

V usage is TRBV7-9 and J usage is TRBJ1-2; D is perhaps TRBD1 (5 bases). V was clipped by 2 bases and J by 6 bases, with 10 bases between them. Germline CDR1 and CDR2: SEHNR and FQNEAQ (reference sequence). The CDR3 has 13 amino acids. In nucleotides, the CDR3 is TGTGCCAGCAGCTTAAAGGACACGCATGGCTACACCTTC. Encoded protein: CASSLKDTHGYTF. The whole variable domain, filled in from reference TRBV7-9 and TRBJ1-2, reads DTGVSQNPRHKITKRGQNVTFRCDPISEHNRLYWYRQTLGQGPEFLTYFQNEAQLEKSRLLSDRFSAERPKGSFSTLEIQRTEQGDSAMYLCASSLKDTHGYTFGSGTRLTVV.

The chain is built from TRBV7-9 and TRBJ2-2; tentative D call: TRBD2 (6 bases). V was trimmed by 7 bases and J by 6 bases, leaving 15 bases between them. The CDR3 consists of 14 residues. CDR1 and CDR2 (germline): SEHNR, FQNEAQ (reference sequence). CDR3 protein: CASKGRELAGELFF. The CDR3 DNA reads as TGTGCCAGCAAGGGACGGGAGTTGGCCGGGGAGCTGTTTTTT. The entire variable domain, with the rest obtained from reference TRBV7-9 and TRBJ2-2, is as follows: DTGVSQNPRHKITKRGQNVTFRCDPISEHNRLYWYRQTLGQGPEFLTYFQNEAQLEKSRLLSDRFSAERPKGSFSTLEIQRTEQGDSAMYLCASKGRELAGELFFGEGSRLTVL.

The chain uses TRBV4-2 and TRBJ2-2; 8 bases map to TRBD2. Germline CDR1 reads LGHNA; CDR2 reads YNFKEQ. This CDR3 spans 16 amino acids. The V segment lost 4 bases and the J segment 0 bases; nucleotides outside the gene matches: 4. The CDR3 spells CASSPLADTNTGELFF. The CDR3 coding sequence is TGTGCCAGCAGCCCACTAGCGGACACGAACACCGGGGAGCTGTTTTTT.

V gene TRBV2 combines with J gene TRBJ2-5; TRBD1 aligns across 8 bases. V shed 9 bases, J shed 5 bases, and the junction held 8 bases outside the gene matches. Germline loops: CDR1 SNHLY, CDR2 FYNNEI. This CDR3 region has 13 residues. The CDR3 region is CASQQGDGETQYF. The CDR3, as DNA: TGTGCCAGTCAACAGGGGGACGGGGAGACCCAGTACTTC.

This clone has a handful of counts. This sequence joins TRBV9 and TRBJ2-7; the match to TRBD2 covers 9 bases. V trimming: 3 bases; J trimming: 12 bases; junction bases outside the gene matches: 7. The germline V gene encodes CDR1 SGDLS and CDR2 YYNGEE. The CDR3 loop spans 12 amino acids. The CDR3 sequence is CASSGLGGRAYF. The DNA of the CDR3 is TGTGCCAGCAGCGGTTTAGGCGGGAGGGCGTACTTC.

V usage is TRBV30 and J usage is TRBJ2-5; the D gene is possibly TRBD2 (6 bases). Deletions cut 0 bases from V and 5 bases from J, with 7 bases between. Germline CDR1 GTSNPN, CDR2 SVGIG (reference sequence). The CDR3 consists of 12 residues. The CDR3 region is CAWSVLAETQYF. The CDR3, as DNA: TGTGCCTGGAGTGTGCTAGCGGAGACCCAGTACTTC.

The chain employs TRBV7-2 and TRBJ1-5; no firm D call. The CDR3 extends over 13 amino acids. Germline CDR1 SGHTA, CDR2 FQGNSA. V lost 1 base, J lost 8 bases, and 9 bases lay in between. This CDR3 reads CASSLVQSKPQHF. CDR3 in DNA: TGTGCCAGCAGCTTAGTACAGAGCAAGCCCCAGCATTTT.

This chain uses TRBV6-6 with TRBJ1-2; a possible D gene is TRBD1 (5 bases). V was trimmed by 4 bases and J by 5 bases, leaving 20 bases between them. Germline V gene data show CDR1 as MNHNY and CDR2 as SVGAGI (reference sequence). The CDR3 totals 16 residues. CDR3 sequence: CASSFPLGGTLYGYTF. For the CDR3, the DNA is TGTGCCAGCAGTTTCCCCCTCGGGGGAACCCTATATGGCTACACCTTC.

V gene TRBV9 combines with J gene TRBJ1-1, with TRBD1 identical over 7 bases. V lost 3 bases, J lost 0 bases, and 8 bases stayed unmatched. There are 16 residues in the CDR3. From germline, CDR1 is SGDLS and CDR2 YYNGEE. Written as DNA, the CDR3 is TGTGCCAGCAGCGGACAGGGATACGAGATGAACACTGAAGCTTTCTTT. This gives the protein CASSGQGYEMNTEAFF.

Only one count was recorded for this clone. The chain uses TRBV6-2 or TRBV6-3 and TRBJ2-2; TRBD1 matches 8 bases. The V gene's germline CDR1 is MNHEY and CDR2 SVGEGT. The CDR3 runs to 14 residues. After removal of 0 bases from V and 10 bases from J, the junction contained 4 bases not matched to a gene. The CDR3 reads CASSYSTGVEELFF. The CDR3 nucleotides are TGTGCCAGCAGTTACTCGACAGGGGTAGAGGAGCTGTTTTTT.

Concerning this clone: This sample also contains other DNA sequences that code for the same CDR3. J is TRBJ1-5 and V is TRBV30; 8 positions agree with TRBD1. Germline trimming cut 3 bases from V and 2 bases from J; bases unmatched to any gene: 3. The CDR3 is made up of 14 amino acids. CDR1 GTSNPN and CDR2 SVGIG come from the germline V gene (reference sequence). The DNA of the CDR3 is TGTGCCTGGAGCCAGGGGGCTGGCAATCAGCCCCAGCATTTT. It is translated as CAWSQGAGNQPQHF.

This clone was recorded once. The CDR3 DNA reads TGTGCCCGCACCCTCCAGGGAGAAAAACTGTTTTTT. Residues: CARTLQGEKLFF. The gene calls are TRBV18 and TRBJ1-4, with a tentative D call TRBD1 (5 bases). CDR1 is KGHSH and CDR2 is LQKENI in the germline V gene. The CDR3 has 12 residues. Deletions cut 11 bases from V and 8 bases from J, with 15 bases between.

The CDR3, as DNA: TGTGCCAGTAGTATGAGAGGATTGATGAACACTGAAGCTTTCTTT. This gives the protein CASSMRGLMNTEAFF. The chain employs TRBV19 and TRBJ1-1; no definite D call. The CDR3 length is 15 residues. Germline CDR1 reads LNHDA; CDR2 reads SQIVND (reference sequence). The ends were cut back, 3 bases at V and 0 bases at J, with 11 bases in the middle.

V and J are TRBV5-5 and TRBJ1-1; possibly TRBD1 for D (6 bases). Germline loops: CDR1 SGHKS, CDR2 YYEKEE (reference sequence). Trimming cost V 4 bases and J 2 bases, with 9 bases left between them. The CDR3 consists of 13 residues. The CDR3 region is CASSADSNTEAFF. DNA for the CDR3: TGTGCCAGCAGCGCGGACAGTAACACTGAAGCTTTCTTT.

The V call is TRBV5-1, the J call TRBJ1-1, with 7 bases fitting TRBD1. V shed 7 bases and J 0 bases; nucleotides not matched to a gene: 9. Germline values: CDR1 SGHRS, CDR2 YFSETQ. The CDR3 is 15 amino acids. The DNA for the CDR3 is TGCGCCAGCGGCAGACAGGGATTGATGAACACTGAAGCTTTCTTT. This sequence encodes CASGRQGLMNTEAFF. The full variable domain, with the rest looked up from reference TRBV5-1 and TRBJ1-1, is KAGVTQTPRYLIKTRGQQVTLSCSPISGHRSVSWYQQTPGQGLQFLFEYFSETQRNKGNFPGRFSGRQFSNSRSEMNVSTLELGDSALYLCASGRQGLMNTEAFFGQGTRLTVV.

The V and J genes are TRBV6-6 and TRBJ1-3; 9 bases map to TRBD1. Looked up from germline, CDR1 is MNHNY and CDR2 is SVGAGI (reference sequence). The V and J ends lost 7 bases and 4 bases, in that order; junction bases with no gene match: 8. The CDR3 runs to 15 residues. The CDR3 reads CASTQQGAWGNTIYF. In DNA, the CDR3 is TGTGCCAGCACACAACAGGGGGCGTGGGGAAACACCATATATTTT.

This clone was picked up one time. The CDR3 DNA is TGTGCCAGCAGCCGCGATGTGGATGCGGGGGCGTCGAACACCGGGGAGCTGTTTTTT. Amino acid sequence: CASSRDVDAGASNTGELFF. The chain employs TRBV5-4 and TRBJ2-2; TRBD2 is a possible D gene (7 bases). Per the germline V gene, CDR1 is SGHNT and CDR2 is YYREEE (reference sequence). Trimming pared 4 bases from V and 0 bases from J, leaving 22 bases between. This CDR3 contains 19 residues.

V usage is TRBV21-1 and J usage is TRBJ2-7; TRBD2 is the table's D call, not checked against the DNA. TRBV21-1 is a pseudogene segment. CDR3 length: 12 residues. The CDR3 loop reads CASSNVAYEQYF. For the CDR3, the DNA is TGTGCCAGCAGCAACGTCGCCTACGAGCAGTACTTC.